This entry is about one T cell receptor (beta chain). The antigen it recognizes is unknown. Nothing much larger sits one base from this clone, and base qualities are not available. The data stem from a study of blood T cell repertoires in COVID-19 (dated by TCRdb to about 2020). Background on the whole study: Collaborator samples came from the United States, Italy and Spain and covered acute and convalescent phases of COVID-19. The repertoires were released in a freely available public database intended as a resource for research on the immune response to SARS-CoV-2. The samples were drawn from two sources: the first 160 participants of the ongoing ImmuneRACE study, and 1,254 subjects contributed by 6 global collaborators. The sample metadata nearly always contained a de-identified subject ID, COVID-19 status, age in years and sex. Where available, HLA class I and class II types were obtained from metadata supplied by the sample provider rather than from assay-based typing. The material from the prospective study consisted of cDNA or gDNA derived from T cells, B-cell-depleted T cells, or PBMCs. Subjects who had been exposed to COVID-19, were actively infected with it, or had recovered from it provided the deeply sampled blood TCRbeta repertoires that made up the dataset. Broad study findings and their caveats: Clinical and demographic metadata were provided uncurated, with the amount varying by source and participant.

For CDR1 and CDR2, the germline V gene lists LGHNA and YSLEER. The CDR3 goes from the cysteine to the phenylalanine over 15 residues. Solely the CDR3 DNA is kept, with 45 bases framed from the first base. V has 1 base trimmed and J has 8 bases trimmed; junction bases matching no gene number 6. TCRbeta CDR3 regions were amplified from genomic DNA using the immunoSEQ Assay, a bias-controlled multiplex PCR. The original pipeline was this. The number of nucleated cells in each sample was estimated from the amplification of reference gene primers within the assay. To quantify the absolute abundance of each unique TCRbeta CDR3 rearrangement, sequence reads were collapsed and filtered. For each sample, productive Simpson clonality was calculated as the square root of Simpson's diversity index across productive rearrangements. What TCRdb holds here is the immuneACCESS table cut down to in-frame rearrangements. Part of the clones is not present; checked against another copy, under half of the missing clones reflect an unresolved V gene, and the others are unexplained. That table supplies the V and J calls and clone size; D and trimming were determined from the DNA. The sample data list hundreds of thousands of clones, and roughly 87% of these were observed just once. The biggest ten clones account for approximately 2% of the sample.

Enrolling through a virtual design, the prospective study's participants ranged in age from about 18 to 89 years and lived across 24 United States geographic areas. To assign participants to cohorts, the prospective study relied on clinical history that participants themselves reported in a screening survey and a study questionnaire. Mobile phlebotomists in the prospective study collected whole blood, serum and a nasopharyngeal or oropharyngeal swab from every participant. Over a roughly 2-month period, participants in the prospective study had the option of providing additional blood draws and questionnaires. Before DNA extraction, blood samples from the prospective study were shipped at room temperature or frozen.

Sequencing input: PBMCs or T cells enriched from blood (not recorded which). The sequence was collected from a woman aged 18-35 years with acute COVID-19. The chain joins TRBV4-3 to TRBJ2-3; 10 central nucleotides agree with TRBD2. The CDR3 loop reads CASSQGLAGGGTQYF. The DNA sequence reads TGCGCCAGCAGCCAAGGTTTAGCGGGGGGTGGTACGCAGTATTTT.